The T cell receptor beta chain under discussion was sequenced for a study of molecular identifiers for immune sequencing clone quantification. Study in general: Naive CD8 cell RNA, from around 20,000 or 100,000 cells, was split five ways in replicates, with four sequenced. Study findings and constraints: Over 98% of CMV-specific effector molecules, but under 1% of naive ones, were in clones above 20 copies. Spiked Jurkat TCR RNA equal to one cell could reportedly be picked out among 900,000 to 1,000,000 naive cells.

Methods described previously, with TCR primers listed, were used for bulk TCR libraries. TCRdb reprocessed the PCR reads with MiXCR, giving one entry per CDR3 protein. This table holds more than 550,000 distinct CDR3 sequences, less than 30% found once. To note about this clonotype: Its antigen is currently unknown.

The CDR3 contains 17 residues. The V and J ends lost 5 bases and 4 bases, in that order; junction bases with no gene match: 11. The germline V gene encodes CDR1 SGHTA and CDR2 FQGNSA. Sequencing was performed on naive CD8+ T cells from blood, with Jurkat cell RNA spiked in. Subset defined: FACS-sorted CD8+CD4-CCR7+CD45RA+ naive T cells. The rearrangement uses TRBV7-2 and TRBJ2-1, with 10 bases matching TRBD1. The source of this sequence is a human donor in good health. Some libraries in this study had Jurkat cell RNA spiked in. The CDR3 DNA follows: TGTGCCAGCAGCACCTACGGCCGGGACAGGGGTTACAATGAGCAGTTCTTC. It is translated as CASSTYGRDRGYNEQFF.